This is a list of T cell receptor beta chains from one sample in a study of T cell responses to AZD1222 COVID-19 vaccine. Generated by immunoSEQ multiplex PCR, the TCRdb table keeps only in-frame clones and is missing some. The data contain 72,000 or so clones, approximately 81% of them singletons. The sample consisted of peripheral blood, taken on day 0 of AZD1222 vaccination. These receptors all stem from an adult in good health. Both conserved end residues are part of each CDR3. Each record gives: D gene, V gene, J gene, clone size, CDR3 DNA, CDR3 protein. A D gene is named only where the DNA matches it firmly. Clone size appears in some rows only: once, few, many, or a class for an expanded clone.

.	TRBV27	TRBJ1-1	once	TGTGCCAGCAGTTTATCAGGCTTTTCCACTGAAGCTTTCTTT	CASSLSGFSTEAFF
.	TRBV21-1	TRBJ2-1	.	TGTGCCAGCAGCAAAGAGGGACAGGGTACCAATGAGCAGTTCTTC	CASSKEGQGTNEQFF
.	TRBV9	TRBJ1-2	once	TGTGCCAGCAGTCTTGACGGAGACTATGGCTACACCTTC	CASSLDGDYGYTF
.	TRBV15	TRBJ1-2	.	TGTGCCACCAGCAGAGTGGGGGCCGGGAGCTATGGCTACACCTTC	CATSRVGAGSYGYTF
.	TRBV11-2	TRBJ2-7	once	TGTGCCAGCAGCTTAGTCTTATCTTGGGAGCAGTACTTC	CASSLVLSWEQYF
TRBD1	TRBV11-2	TRBJ1-4	.	TGTGCCAGCAGCTTAGATGGGACAGCACTTAATGAAAAACTGTTTTTT	CASSLDGTALNEKLFF
TRBD1	TRBV19	TRBJ1-5	.	TGTGCCAGTAGTATAGATCTATCCGGGACAGCTAGCAATCAGCCCCAGCATTTT	CASSIDLSGTASNQPQHF
.	TRBV5-6	TRBJ2-7	.	TGTGCCAGCCGGCCCGTGAACTACGAGCAGTACTTC	CASRPVNYEQYF
TRBD1	TRBV5-1	TRBJ1-5	.	TGCGCCAGCAGCCCCGGGACAGCCCAGCCCCAGCATTTT	CASSPGTAQPQHF
.	TRBV5-6	TRBJ1-1	.	TGTGCCAGCAGCTTGAACAGATGGGACACTGAAGCTTTCTTT	CASSLNRWDTEAFF
TRBD1	TRBV28	TRBJ2-7	.	TGTGCCAGCTTTGGGACAGGGGTCGAGCAGTACTTC	CASFGTGVEQYF
TRBD1	TRBV6-5	TRBJ1-1	few	TGTGCCAGCAGGACAGGGTCCTCAGGAGCTTTCTTT	CASRTGSSGAFF
.	TRBV6-5	TRBJ2-3	.	TGTGCCAGCAGTCACACAGATACGCAGTATTTT	CASSHTDTQYF
TRBD2	TRBV19	TRBJ2-3	.	TGTGCCAGTAGTAGCCGGACTAGCGGAGGAGATACGCAGTATTTT	CASSSRTSGGDTQYF
TRBD1	TRBV29-1	TRBJ2-7	.	TGCAGCGTTGACAGGGGGCAGAGCTACGAGCAGTACTTC	CSVDRGQSYEQYF
TRBD2	TRBV6-2/TRBV6-3	TRBJ2-5	.	TGTGCCAGCAGTTTCGGGACTAGCGGGGGTGAGACCCAGTACTTC	CASSFGTSGGETQYF
.	TRBV19	TRBJ1-5	.	TGTGCCAGTAGTATACAGGGGTATGGTCAGCCCCAGCATTTT	CASSIQGYGQPQHF
.	TRBV4-1	TRBJ1-5	.	TGCGCCAGCAGTCAGACACTTAGCAATCAGCCCCAGCATTTT	CASSQTLSNQPQHF
.	TRBV5-6	TRBJ1-1	.	TGTGCCAGCAGCCCTGGGTCCGGGTATGCTTTCTTT	CASSPGSGYAFF
TRBD1	TRBV4-1	TRBJ1-2	.	TGCGCCAGCAGCTACCCCATCCGGGACAGAGTCTATGGCTACACCTTC	CASSYPIRDRVYGYTF
.	TRBV12-5	TRBJ2-2	.	TGTGCTAGCCGCCCCGGGGGTCCGAACACCGGGGAGCTGTTTTTT	CASRPGGPNTGELFF
.	TRBV10-1	TRBJ2-7	.	TGCGCCAGCAGTGAGTATTCAGGTAACTCCTACGAGCAGTACTTC	CASSEYSGNSYEQYF
.	TRBV19	TRBJ1-2	.	TGTGCCAGTAGTGGGCGGGCAGGGGTTTTTGGCTACACCTTC	CASSGRAGVFGYTF
.	TRBV11-1	TRBJ2-1	.	TGTGCCAGCAGCCAACACCCCCATGAGCAGTTCTTC	CASSQHPHEQFF
.	TRBV24-1	TRBJ2-1	.	TGTGCCACCAGTGAGACGGGGTACAATGAGCAGTTCTTC	CATSETGYNEQFF
.	TRBV12-5	TRBJ1-3	.	TGTGCTAGTGGTTTAGGGACTGGAAACACCATATATTTT	CASGLGTGNTIYF
.	TRBV11-1	TRBJ2-3	.	TGTGCCAGCAGCTCCTCCCGACTCGAATCGCAGTATTTT	CASSSSRLESQYF
TRBD1	TRBV20-1	TRBJ1-2	.	TGCAGTGCTTCGGGACAGGGGCTTTTCACCTTC	CSASGQGLFTF
.	TRBV19	TRBJ1-2	.	TGTGCCAGTAGTACCTCCGGGACACATTTTGGCTACACCTTC	CASSTSGTHFGYTF
.	TRBV5-4	TRBJ1-6	.	TGTGCCAGCAGCACTGACAGGTCTTATAATTCACCCCTCCACTTT	CASSTDRSYNSPLHF
.	TRBV5-4	TRBJ2-4	.	TGTGCCAGCAGCGAGGGACTAAACATTCAGTACTTC	CASSEGLNIQYF
TRBD1	TRBV6-1	TRBJ2-7	.	TGTGCCAGCAAGCGTGCAGGGGGCTCCTACGAGCAGTACTTC	CASKRAGGSYEQYF
.	TRBV14	TRBJ1-1	.	TGTGCCAGCAGCCAAGCTACCAGGGCCACTGAAGCTTTCTTT	CASSQATRATEAFF
TRBD1	TRBV4-2	TRBJ2-2	.	TGTGCCAGCAGCCCGACAGGGTATGATATCGCCGGGGAGCTGTTTTTT	CASSPTGYDIAGELFF
.	TRBV30	TRBJ1-1	.	TGTGCCTGGAGTGTACCGGGCCGGAACACTGAAGCTTTCTTT	CAWSVPGRNTEAFF
.	TRBV6-2/TRBV6-3	TRBJ2-5	.	TGTGCCAGCAGTTGGGGCCCCTGGCGCGTTGAAGAGACCCAGTACTTC	CASSWGPWRVEETQYF
.	TRBV6-5	TRBJ1-1	.	TGTGCCAGCAGCCTCCCCGGGGAGGTCAACACTGAAGCTTTCTTT	CASSLPGEVNTEAFF
.	TRBV7-9	TRBJ1-5	.	TGTGCCAGCAGCTTAGGGCAGGGAGGTCAGCCCCAGCATTTT	CASSLGQGGQPQHF
.	TRBV4-1	TRBJ1-1	.	TGCGCCAGCACCACAGGCGGGGGCACTGAAGCTTTCTTT	CASTTGGGTEAFF
TRBD1	TRBV2	TRBJ2-4	.	TGTGCCAGCAACCTCGGACAGGAAAACATTCAGTACTTC	CASNLGQENIQYF
TRBD1	TRBV11-2	TRBJ1-3	.	TGTGCCAGCAGCTTAGTTTCAGGGGGACTCTCTGGAAACACCATATATTTT	CASSLVSGGLSGNTIYF
.	TRBV18	TRBJ1-5	.	TGTGCCAGCTCACCAACCGGGCGGGTTGGACAGCCCCAGCATTTT	CASSPTGRVGQPQHF
TRBD1	TRBV19	TRBJ2-5	.	TGTGCCAGTCGCCGGACAGGCACGGAACAAGAGACCCAGTACTTC	CASRRTGTEQETQYF
TRBD1	TRBV19	TRBJ1-3	once	TGTGCCAGTAGTGAAAGCACCGGGACAGGCCGCCGGACGACATCTGGAAACACCATATATTTT	CASSESTGTGRRTTSGNTIYF
.	TRBV7-9	TRBJ2-1	.	TGTGCCAGCAGCTTACATCAGGGGTTAGTAGAGCAGTTCTTC	CASSLHQGLVEQFF
.	TRBV7-2	TRBJ1-2	.	TGTGCCAGCAGCCAGAACGGGGGCTACACCTTC	CASSQNGGYTF
TRBD1	TRBV29-1	TRBJ2-7	.	TGCAGCGTTGAAGAAAACCCGGGACAGCTTCTCTTC	CSVEENPGQLLF
.	TRBV5-1	TRBJ2-3	few	TGCGCCAGCAGCGCTGATCCTAGGGGGGCCACAGATACGCAGTATTTT	CASSADPRGATDTQYF